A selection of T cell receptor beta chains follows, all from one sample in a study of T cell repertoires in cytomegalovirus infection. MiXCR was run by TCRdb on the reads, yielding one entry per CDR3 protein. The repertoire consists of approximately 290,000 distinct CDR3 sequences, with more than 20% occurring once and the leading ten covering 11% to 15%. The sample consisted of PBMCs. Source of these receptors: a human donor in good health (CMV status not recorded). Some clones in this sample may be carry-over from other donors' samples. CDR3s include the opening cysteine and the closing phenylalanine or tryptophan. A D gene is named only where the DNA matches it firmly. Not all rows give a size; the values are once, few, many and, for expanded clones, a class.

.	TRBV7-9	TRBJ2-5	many	CASSNIEWDGKETQYF	TGTGCCAGCAGCAACATTGAATGGGACGGAAAAGAGACCCAGTACTTC
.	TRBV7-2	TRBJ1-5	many	CASSPRVGLLGNQPQHF	TGTGCCAGCAGCCCTAGAGTGGGGTTACTAGGCAATCAGCCCCAGCATTTT
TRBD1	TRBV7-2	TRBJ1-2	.	CASSFRRDSSYGYTF	TGTGCCAGCAGCTTTCGCCGGGACAGCAGCTATGGCTACACCTTC
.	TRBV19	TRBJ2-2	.	CASSIKLSGELFF	TGTGCCAGTAGTATTAAGTTATCCGGGGAGCTGTTTTTT
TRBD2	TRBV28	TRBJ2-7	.	CASRQLAGSSSEQHF	TGTGCCAGCAGACAGCTAGCGGGTTCTTCCAGCGAGCAGCACTTC
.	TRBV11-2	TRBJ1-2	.	CASSLSRSGVGYTF	TGTGCCAGCAGCTTGAGTCGGTCCGGGGTTGGCTACACCTTC
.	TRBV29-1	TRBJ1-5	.	CSVGGAGLGQPQHF	TGCAGCGTTGGGGGGGCAGGGCTGGGTCAGCCCCAGCATTTT
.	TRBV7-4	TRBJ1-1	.	CASGGRARGTEAFF	TGTGCCAGCGGTGGAAGGGCGCGAGGGACTGAAGCTTTCTTT
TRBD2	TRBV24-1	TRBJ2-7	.	CATQGTRSNEQYF	TGTGCCACCCAGGGGACTAGGAGCAACGAGCAGTACTTC
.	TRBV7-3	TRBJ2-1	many	CASSSDDNEQFF	TGTGCCAGCAGCTCAGATGACAATGAGCAGTTCTTC
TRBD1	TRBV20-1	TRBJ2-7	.	CSARKDRGEQYF	TGCAGTGCTAGGAAGGACAGGGGCGAGCAGTACTTC
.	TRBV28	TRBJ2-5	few	CASSLGSTETQYF	TGTGCCAGCAGTTTAGGATCAACGGAGACCCAGTACTTC
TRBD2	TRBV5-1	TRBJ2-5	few	CASSSGLAGNLQETQYF	TGCGCCAGCAGCTCGGGACTAGCGGGGAACCTTCAAGAGACCCAGTACTTC
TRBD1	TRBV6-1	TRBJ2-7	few	CASSDRGLYEQYF	TGTGCCAGCAGTGACAGGGGGCTCTACGAGCAGTACTTC
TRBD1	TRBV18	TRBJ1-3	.	CASSEDRAIGNTIYF	TGTGCCAGCTCAGAAGACAGGGCCATCGGAAACACCATATATTTT
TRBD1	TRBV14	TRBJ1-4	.	CASSQDHGTVDEKLFF	TGTGCCAGCAGCCAAGATCACGGGACAGTTGATGAAAAACTGTTTTTT
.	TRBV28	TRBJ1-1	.	CASSPPVWQAFF	TGTGCCAGCAGCCCACCGGTGTGGCAAGCTTTCTTT
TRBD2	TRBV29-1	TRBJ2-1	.	CSVLLAGYYNEQFF	TGCAGCGTTTTACTAGCGGGATACTACAATGAGCAGTTCTTC
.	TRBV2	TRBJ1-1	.	CASLPDIYTEAFF	TGTGCCAGCCTGCCGGACATTTACACTGAAGCTTTCTTT
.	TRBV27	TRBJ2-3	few	CASSIRGTGTDTQYF	TGTGCCAGCAGTATCCGGGGGACCGGCACAGATACGCAGTATTTT
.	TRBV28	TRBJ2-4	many	CASSPARLAKNIQYF	TGTGCCAGCAGCCCTGCGCGCTTAGCCAAAAACATTCAGTACTTC
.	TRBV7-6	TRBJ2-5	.	CASTPPGRTQYF	TGTGCCAGCACCCCCCCAGGGAGGACCCAGTACTTC
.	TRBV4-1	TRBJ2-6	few	CASSIRTEAAGANVLTF	TGCGCCAGCAGCATACGGACAGAGGCGGCTGGGGCCAACGTCCTGACTTTC
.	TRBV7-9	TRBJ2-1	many	CASSLGARSEQFF	TGTGCCAGCAGCTTAGGGGCTAGGAGTGAGCAGTTCTTC
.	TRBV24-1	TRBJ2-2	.	CATSDSGGGGELFF	TGTGCCACCAGTGATTCGGGGGGCGGCGGGGAGCTGTTTTTT
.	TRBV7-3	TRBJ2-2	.	CASSPQGHQAAGELFF	TGTGCCAGCAGCCCGCAGGGACATCAGGCGGCCGGGGAGCTGTTTTTT
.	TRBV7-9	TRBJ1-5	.	CASSSVRGGLSNQPQHF	TGTGCCAGCAGCTCGGTGAGGGGGGGATTGAGCAATCAGCCCCAGCATTTT
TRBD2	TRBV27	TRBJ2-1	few	CATGTSGGNYEQFF	TGTGCCACCGGGACTAGCGGGGGGAATTATGAGCAGTTCTTC
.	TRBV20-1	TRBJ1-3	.	CSVSVGGTRNTIYF	TGCAGTGTCAGCGTTGGTGGGACACGGAACACCATATATTTT
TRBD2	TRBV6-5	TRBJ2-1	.	CASSYREGNEQFF	TGTGCCAGCAGTTATCGGGAGGGCAATGAGCAGTTCTTC
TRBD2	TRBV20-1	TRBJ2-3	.	CRAGRREARTDTQYF	TGCAGAGCTGGTCGGCGGGAGGCCCGCACAGATACGCAGTATTTT
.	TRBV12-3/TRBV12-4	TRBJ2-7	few	CASSFQISSYEQYF	TGTGCCAGCAGTTTCCAGATCAGCTCCTACGAGCAGTACTTC
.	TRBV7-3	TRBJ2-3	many	CASSSTSFGTDTQYF	TGTGCCAGCAGCTCAACTAGCTTCGGCACAGATACGCAGTATTTT
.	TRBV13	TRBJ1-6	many	CASSWRGAGSPLHF	TGTGCCAGCAGCTGGAGAGGGGCGGGATCACCCCTCCACTTT
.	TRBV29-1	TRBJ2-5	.	CSGGTQETQYF	TGCAGCGGCGGGACCCAAGAGACCCAGTACTTC
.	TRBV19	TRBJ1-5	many	CASSGLNQPQHF	TGTGCCAGTAGCGGACTCAATCAGCCCCAGCATTTT
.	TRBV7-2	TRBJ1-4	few	CASSPEGGISEKLFF	TGTGCCAGCAGCCCCGAGGGGGGCATTAGTGAAAAACTGTTTTTT
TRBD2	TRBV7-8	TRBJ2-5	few	CASSFGRGTETQYF	TGTGCCAGCAGCTTCGGGAGGGGCACGGAGACCCAGTACTTC
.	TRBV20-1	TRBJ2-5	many	CSASGVPLDQYF	TGCAGTGCTAGCGGGGTGCCGTTAGACCAGTACTTC
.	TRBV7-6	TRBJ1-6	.	CASSLTPGTGDSPLHF	TGTGCCAGCAGCTTAACCCCCGGGACGGGAGATTCACCCCTCCACTTT
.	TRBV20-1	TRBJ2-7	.	CSAPRTAGSEQYF	TGCAGTGCCCCACGGACGGCGGGCAGCGAGCAGTACTTC
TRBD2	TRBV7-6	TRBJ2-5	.	CASSPPGLEGETQYF	TGTGCCAGCAGCCCCCCGGGACTAGAGGGAGAGACCCAGTACTTC
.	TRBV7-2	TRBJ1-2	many	CASSSRITAAPGGYTF	TGTGCCAGCAGCTCCCGGATAACTGCGGCACCGGGCGGCTACACCTTC
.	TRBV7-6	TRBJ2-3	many	CASSLVLGSSTDTQYF	TGTGCCAGCAGCTTAGTTCTGGGATCCAGCACAGATACGCAGTATTTT
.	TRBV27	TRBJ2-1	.	CASSFQSPSSEQFF	TGTGCCAGCAGCTTCCAGTCGCCGTCCAGTGAGCAGTTCTTC
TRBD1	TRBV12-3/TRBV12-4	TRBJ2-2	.	CASSQGQGSTGELFF	TGTGCCAGCAGTCAAGGACAGGGGTCCACCGGGGAGCTGTTTTTT
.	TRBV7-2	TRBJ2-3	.	CASSLPSTDTQYF	TGTGCCAGCAGCCTTCCCAGCACAGATACGCAGTATTTT
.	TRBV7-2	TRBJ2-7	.	CASSLDDHEQYF	TGTGCCAGCAGCTTAGACGACCACGAGCAGTACTTC
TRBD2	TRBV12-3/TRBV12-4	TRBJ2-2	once	CASSSRLAGGPGELFF	TGTGCCAGCAGTTCCCGACTAGCGGGGGGGCCTGGGGAGCTGTTTTTT